One sample yielded the 21 T cell receptor beta chains listed below, sequenced in a study of T cells in Graves' hyperthyroidism and ophthalmopathy. TCR beta CDR3 region amplification was performed from RNA transcripts. The HTBI primer set drove a first-round RT-PCR of the TCR CDR3. Using its own MiXCR run on the multiplex PCR reads, TCRdb lists one record per CDR3 protein. The table includes a few hundred thousand distinct CDR3 sequences, roughly 50% detected once. The sequencing input was peripheral blood or thyroid tissue (not recorded which). The source of these receptors is an adult woman with Graves' disease, either hyperthyroidism or ophthalmopathy (not recorded which).

This clonotype was seen at least ten times. The chain has TRBV20-1 and TRBJ2-7; D perhaps matches TRBD2 (6 bases). The V and J ends lost 3 bases and 2 bases respectively, with 14 bases between them. The CDR3 is 14 amino acids. Germline V lookup: CDR1 DFQATT, CDR2 SNEGSKA (reference sequence). The CDR3 region has the DNA TGCAGTGCTAGTGACCACCGGGGGACCTACGAGCAGTACTTC. Translating it yields CSASDHRGTYEQYF.

A note on this clonotype: The final CDR3 position lacks the conserved phenylalanine or tryptophan, pointing to a likely read error. The limits of the CDR3 on the DNA are not certain, so only TCRdb's listed CDR3 is given. The rearrangement uses TRBV9 and TRBJ1-1. Including both end residues, the CDR3 is 10 amino acids long. The V gene's germline CDR1 is SGDLS and CDR2 YYNGEE. The CDR3 protein is CASSGSLAGV.

This clonotype was seen just once. The genes are TRBV5-8 and TRBJ1-5; 7 bases line up with TRBD1. Germline V gene sequence: CDR1 SGHTS, CDR2 YDEGEE. With V trimmed by 4 bases and J by 10 bases, 8 bases remained unmatched. This CDR3 region has 13 residues. CDR3: CASSDRESSPQHF. Here the CDR3 DNA reads TGTGCCAGCAGCGACAGGGAAAGTTCACCCCAGCATTTT.

This sequence joins TRBV10-3 and TRBJ2-2; 7 nucleotides align to TRBD2. This CDR3 is built from 13 residues. Germline-derived CDR1 and CDR2 are ENHRY and SYGVKD. V dropped 8 bases and J dropped 4; count of bases not matched to a gene: 4. In nucleotides, the CDR3 is TGTGCCATCGGTGGCGGGGGCACCGGGGAGCTGTTTTTT. It specifies CAIGGGGTGELFF.

The sample holds many counts of this clonotype. The rearrangement links TRBV7-6 to TRBJ1-3, with D tentatively TRBD1 (6 bases). V was trimmed by 5 bases and J by 3 bases, leaving 20 bases between them. This CDR3 has 17 residues. Looked up from germline, CDR1 is SGHVS and CDR2 is FNYEAQ. DNA for the CDR3: TGTGCCAGCAGCCCACCAGGAGGGGGGAGGATTGGAAACACCATATATTTT. This codes for CASSPPGGGRIGNTIYF.

This clonotype showed up just a few times. The chain is built from TRBV11-2 and TRBJ1-2; D is uncertain. Trimming shortened V by 7 bases and J by 12 bases, and 18 bases separated the two germline ends. This CDR3 has 12 residues. Germline loops: CDR1 SGHAT, CDR2 FQNNGV. The CDR3 sequence is CASTTGYGGNTF. CDR3 coding DNA: TGTGCCAGCACCACCGGATATGGTGGAAACACCTTC.

Note on this clonotype: At one end, the junction sequence differs from germline, possibly due to a read error. This chain links TRBV5-1 with TRBJ2-7; tentative D call: TRBD1 (6 bases). Per germline, CDR1 SGHRS and CDR2 YFSETQ. The CDR3 covers 14 residues. The DNA for the CDR3 is TGCGCCAGCAACACTTCCGGGACAAACTACGAGCAGTACTTT. It translates to CASNTSGTNYEQYF.

The V call is TRBV15, the J call TRBJ1-2; the D is unclear. This CDR3 region has 11 residues. The V gene's germline CDR1 is LNHNV and CDR2 YYDKDF (reference sequence). The V gene lost 0 bases and the J gene lost 8 bases, with 4 bases spanning the gap. The CDR3 DNA reads TGTGCCACCAGCAGAGACCAGGGCTACACCTTC. Protein product: CATSRDQGYTF.

The chain employs TRBV19 and TRBJ1-5; D may be TRBD1 (5 bases). Trimming took 9 bases from V and 6 from J, leaving 15 bases between them. CDR1 LNHDA and CDR2 SQIVND come from the germline V gene (reference sequence). The CDR3 sequence is 13 residues long. CDR3 nucleotide sequence: TGTGCCAGCGCAATAGTCGGGGGTCAGCCCCAGCATTTT. Protein product: CASAIVGGQPQHF.

This clonotype was counted ten times or more. This chain links TRBV7-9 with TRBJ2-7, with D possibly matching TRBD1 (5 bases). CDR3 length equals 12 residues. Trimming took off 8 bases at V and 5 bases at J, with 13 bases between the two ends. Per the germline V gene, CDR1 is SEHNR and CDR2 is FQNEAQ (reference sequence). This chain's CDR3 is CASGAGPHEQYF. The CDR3 DNA reads TGTGCCAGCGGCGCAGGGCCCCACGAGCAGTACTTC.

The chain has TRBV30 and TRBJ1-4, with D possibly matching TRBD1 (6 bases). Trimming cost V 1 base and J 0 bases, with 6 bases left between them. Germline loops: CDR1 GTSNPN, CDR2 SVGIG (reference sequence). The CDR3 runs 14 residues. CDR3 sequence: CAWSEGATNEKLFF. The CDR3 DNA reads TGTGCCTGGAGTGAGGGGGCAACTAATGAAAAACTGTTTTTT.

This chain connects TRBV2 to TRBJ1-2, with 8 nucleotides matching TRBD1. J lost 7 bases, V lost 8 bases, and 6 bases had no gene match. Germline V lookup: CDR1 SNHLY, CDR2 FYNNEI. CDR3 length: 12 residues. CDR3 region: CASLRQGTGYTF. In DNA, the CDR3 is TGTGCCAGCTTGAGACAGGGGACTGGCTACACCTTC. Together with reference TRBV2 and TRBJ1-2, the CDR3 gives the full variable domain: EPEVTQTPSHQVTQMGQEVILRCVPISNHLYFYWYRQILGQKVEFLVSFYNNEISEKSEIFDDQFSVERPDGSNFTLKIRSTKLEDSAMYFCASLRQGTGYTFGSGTRLTVV.

This clonotype was recorded at least ten times. The rearrangement joins TRBV11-1 to TRBJ2-7, with 7 bases that match TRBD2. The CDR3 loop spans 14 amino acids. Germline CDR1 and CDR2: SGHAT and FQDESV (reference sequence). J lost 2 bases, V lost 1 base, and 2 bases had no gene match. CDR3 loop: CASSLDGTTYEQYF. CDR3 DNA: TGTGCCAGCAGCTTAGACGGGACTACCTACGAGCAGTACTTC.

This clonotype was detected many times. V usage is TRBV20-1 and J usage is TRBJ2-7; 12 bases are a match to TRBD2. The germline gives CDR1 DFQATT, CDR2 SNEGSKA (reference sequence). With V trimmed by 5 bases and J by 3 bases, 14 bases remained unmatched. This CDR3 region has 17 residues. CDR3 bases: TGCAGTGCTTATGGACTAGCGGGAAAAGAGGGGAGCTACGAGCAGTACTTC. Residues: CSAYGLAGKEGSYEQYF.

This clonotype showed up just a few times. V is TRBV9 and J is TRBJ2-7; a weak D match, TRBD1 (6 bases). V was pared by 4 bases and J by 1 base, with 24 bases between. The CDR3 is 18 amino acids. The germline CDR1 and CDR2 sequences are SGDLS and YYNGEE. The CDR3 DNA reads TGTGCCAGCAGCCCCTCAGCCGGTGGGGCAGGGGCTTCCTACGAGCAGTACTTC. It specifies CASSPSAGGAGASYEQYF. Complete variable domain (other parts from reference TRBV9 and TRBJ2-7): DSGVTQTPKHLITATGQRVTLRCSPRSGDLSVYWYQQSLDQGLQFLIQYYNGEERAKGNILERFSAQQFPDLHSELNLSSLELGDSALYFCASSPSAGGAGASYEQYFGPGTRLTVT.

The chain links TRBV2 to TRBJ2-2; unclear D gene. There are 13 residues in the CDR3. V was pared by 10 bases and J by 8 bases, with 17 bases between. Germline V gives CDR1 SNHLY, CDR2 FYNNEI. CDR3 DNA: TGTGCCATCAGCTTTCCGGTATCGGGGGAGCTGTTTTTT. Its protein product is CAISFPVSGELFF.

This clonotype has a count of ten or more. The chain recombines TRBV7-2 with TRBJ2-7; D is unresolved. Germline lookup yields CDR1 SGHTA and CDR2 FQGNSA. The CDR3 is 13 amino acids. The V end lost 3 bases, the J end lost 1 base, and 7 bases lay between the germline ends. CDR3 sequence: CASSFAVSYEQYF. In DNA, the CDR3 is TGTGCCAGCAGCTTCGCAGTATCCTACGAGCAGTACTTC. The full variable domain, with the rest looked up from reference TRBV7-2 and TRBJ2-7, is GAGVSQSPSNKVTEKGKDVELRCDPISGHTALYWYRQSLGQGLEFLIYFQGNSAPDKSGLPSDRFSAERTGGSVSTLTIQRTQQEDSAVYLCASSFAVSYEQYFGPGTRLTVT.

The chain links TRBV29-1 to TRBJ2-7, with D uncertain. The CDR3 covers 12 residues. Looked up from germline, CDR1 is SQVTM and CDR2 is ANQGSEA. The V end was cut by 1 base, the J end by 2 bases, with 6 bases between. CDR3 in amino acids: CSVEARAYEQYF. The CDR3 DNA reads as TGCAGCGTTGAAGCTAGGGCCTACGAGCAGTACTTC.

J is TRBJ2-7 and V is TRBV7-9; D unclear. The CDR3 consists of 13 residues. Germline CDR1 SEHNR, CDR2 FQNEAQ (reference sequence). V lost 2 bases to trimming and J lost 6 bases, with 11 bases between them. CDR3 residues: CASSLMALSEQYF. The CDR3 DNA follows: TGTGCCAGCAGCTTAATGGCCTTAAGCGAGCAGTACTTC.

This rearrangement joins TRBV11-2 to TRBJ2-5, with 8 bases aligning to TRBD2. CDR1 and CDR2 from the germline V gene are SGHAT and FQNNGV. The trim removed 4 bases at V and 10 bases at J, leaving 11 bases unmatched. The CDR3 runs to 14 residues. CDR3: CASSWGATGGVQYF. The DNA for the CDR3 is TGTGCCAGCAGCTGGGGGGCCACCGGGGGGGTCCAGTACTTC.

This rearrangement joins TRBV2 to TRBJ2-2; D not resolved. V was cut by 8 bases and J by 7 bases, with 8 bases left in between. The CDR3 covers 11 residues. The germline CDR1 and CDR2 sequences are SNHLY and FYNNEI. CDR3 sequence reads: CASDFSGELFF. CDR3 DNA: TGTGCCAGCGACTTCAGCGGGGAGCTGTTTTTT.